This T cell receptor beta chain is drawn from a study of T cells in Graves' hyperthyroidism and ophthalmopathy. RNA transcripts gave rise to amplified TCR beta CDR3 regions. The TCR CDR3 was amplified in a first-round RT-PCR using the HTBI primer set. A single record per CDR3 protein comes from TCRdb applying MiXCR to the multiplex PCR reads. The table has around 250,000 distinct CDR3 sequences, just over 14% seen once. This clonotype has just a few counts. The source material was blood. The sequence came from a woman in her forties with Graves' hyperthyroidism that later progressed to Graves' ophthalmopathy.

CDR3 bases: TGTGCCAGCAGTTTACTCAGGGAATGGACCGGGGAGCTGTTTTTT. Its protein product is CASSLLREWTGELFF. The chain joins TRBV28 to TRBJ2-2, with D tentatively TRBD1 (5 bases). The V and J ends lost 2 bases and 5 bases respectively, with 12 bases between them. From germline, CDR1 is MDHEN and CDR2 SYDVKM. The CDR3 consists of 15 residues.